Shown below are 15 T cell receptor beta chains from a single sample sequenced in a study of regulatory T cells in long-lasting Graves disease. Through Arm-PCR of CDR3 regions and iRepertoire HTBI primers, TCR beta libraries were built. One entry per CDR3 protein, called by TCRdb with MiXCR from the multiplex PCR reads. The table shows approximately 400,000 distinct CDR3 sequences, with around 14% occurring only once. Time point described: newly diagnosed GD, antithyroid drugs for less than 3 months. After RNA was extracted from PBMCs, the TCR library was made from it. The sample was also linked to a second study, of T cells in Graves' hyperthyroidism and ophthalmopathy.

Source: peripheral blood mononuclear cells (PBMCs), taken at new diagnosis, from a patient treated with antithyroid drugs. These receptors were collected from a woman in her thirties with Graves disease.

This clonotype was observed at least ten times. DNA of the CDR3: TGTGCCAGCAGGGAAACAGGGAGGTTTTTTGTCTTCTTT. Protein sequence: CASRETGRFFVFF. V usage is TRBV28 and J usage is TRBJ1-1; weak D call: TRBD1 (6 bases). V lost 6 bases and J lost 14, with 22 bases in between. Looked up from germline, CDR1 is MDHEN and CDR2 is SYDVKM. The CDR3 contains 13 residues. The full variable domain, its missing parts supplied by reference TRBV28 and TRBJ1-1, is DVKVTQSSRYLVKRTGEKVFLECVQDMDHENMFWYRQDPGLGLRLIYFSYDVKMKEKGDIPEGYSVSREKKERFSLILESASTNQTSMYLCASRETGRFFVFFGQGTRLTVV.

This clonotype was counted at least ten times. The chain uses TRBV3-1 and TRBJ2-3; the D gene is possibly TRBD2 (5 bases). V was pared by 1 base and J by 1 base, with 9 bases between. CDR1 is LGHDT, CDR2 YNNKEL, per germline (reference sequence). The CDR3 length is 15 residues. In nucleotides, the CDR3 is TGTGCCAGCAGCCAAGGGGTGGAGGGCACAGATACGCAGTATTTT. Translation gives CASSQGVEGTDTQYF.

This clonotype has more than one count but fewer than ten. The V and J genes are TRBV5-1 and TRBJ2-1, with D maybe TRBD2 (6 bases). CDR1 is SGHRS and CDR2 is YFSETQ in the germline V gene. V dropped 0 bases and J dropped 8 bases, with 12 bases sitting between them. The CDR3 covers 14 residues. CDR3 DNA sequence: TGCGCCAGCAGCTTGGAAACGGGAGAGGATGAGCAGTTCTTC. Its translation: CASSLETGEDEQFF.

In this sample, this clonotype turned up many times. The chain links TRBV12-3 or TRBV12-4 to TRBJ1-5, with 7 bases fitting TRBD1. After removal of 8 bases from V and 3 bases from J, the junction contained 4 bases not matched to a gene. There are 13 residues in the CDR3. The CDR3 is CASRDSLNQPQHF. The CDR3 DNA sequence: TGTGCCAGCCGGGACAGCCTCAATCAGCCCCAGCATTTT.

The chain uses TRBV5-6 and TRBJ2-5; D is undetermined. The germline gives CDR1 SGHDT, CDR2 YYEEEE. V was pared by 0 bases and J by 5 bases, with 14 bases between. The CDR3 is made up of 15 amino acids. The chain's CDR3 is CASSLVMDLRETQYF. As DNA, the CDR3 is TGTGCCAGCAGCTTGGTTATGGACCTCCGCGAGACCCAGTACTTC. The full variable domain, its missing parts supplied by reference TRBV5-6 and TRBJ2-5, is DAGVTQSPTHLIKTRGQQVTLRCSPKSGHDTVSWYQQALGQGPQFIFQYYEEEERQRGNFPDRFSGHQFPNYSSELNVNALLLGDSALYLCASSLVMDLRETQYFGPGTRLLVL.

The chain links TRBV24-1 to TRBJ2-2; 9 positions agree with TRBD2. The V gene's germline CDR1 is KGHDR and CDR2 SFDVKD. This CDR3 is built from 14 residues. V trimming: 9 bases; J trimming: 2 bases; junction bases outside the gene matches: 3. This chain's CDR3 is CATQTSGNTGELFF. The CDR3 region has the DNA TGTGCCACCCAGACTAGCGGAAACACCGGGGAGCTGTTTTTT.

This clonotype was observed many times. V usage is TRBV7-9 and J usage is TRBJ2-1; 12 bases are a match to TRBD2. The V segment lost 7 bases and the J segment 0 bases; nucleotides outside the gene matches: 7. Germline V gene sequence: CDR1 SEHNR, CDR2 FQNEAQ (reference sequence). The CDR3 totals 17 residues. CDR3 sequence reads: CASMPPGLAGSYNEQFF. CDR3 nucleotide sequence: TGTGCCAGCATGCCCCCGGGACTAGCGGGCTCCTACAATGAGCAGTTCTTC.

This clonotype was recorded many times. The chain has TRBV7-3 and TRBJ2-7; 7 bases are a match to TRBD1. CDR1 and CDR2 (germline): SGHTA, FQGTGA. Trimming cost V 5 bases and J 5 bases; bases outside gene matches: 3. The CDR3 consists of 12 residues. In DNA form, the CDR3 reads TGTGCCAGCAGCGTGACAGGGAACGAGCAGTACTTC. Translated: CASSVTGNEQYF.

The table lists this clonotype with many counts. The V gene is TRBV7-9, the J gene TRBJ2-1; 11 nucleotides agree with TRBD2. The germline gives CDR1 SEHNR, CDR2 FQNEAQ (reference sequence). The CDR3 totals 15 residues. V dropped 6 bases and J dropped 6; count of bases not matched to a gene: 7. CDR3 region: CASSIAGGPGNEQFF. DNA of the CDR3: TGTGCCAGCAGTATAGCGGGAGGGCCGGGCAATGAGCAGTTCTTC.

This clonotype was counted between two and nine times. The chain recombines TRBV13 with TRBJ1-4, with D uncertain. Germline CDR1 PRHDT, CDR2 FYEKMQ (reference sequence). V was clipped by 6 bases and J by 0 bases, with 8 bases between them. CDR3 length: 14 residues. In nucleotides, the CDR3 is TGTGCCAGCAGGGCGGCAGCAACTAATGAAAAACTGTTTTTT. Residues: CASRAAATNEKLFF.

The chain is built from TRBV29-1 and TRBJ2-2; TRBD2 agrees at 10 bases. The V gene's germline CDR1 is SQVTM and CDR2 ANQGSEA. The trim removed 6 bases at V and 3 bases at J, leaving 7 bases unmatched. This CDR3 contains 15 residues. CDR3 coding DNA: TGCAGCGTGGCAGGACTAGCGGAGCACACCGGGGAGCTGTTTTTT. Translated: CSVAGLAEHTGELFF.

This rearrangement joins TRBV6-2 or TRBV6-3 to TRBJ2-3; no firm D call. This CDR3 region has 12 residues. CDR1 is MNHEY, CDR2 SVGEGT, per germline. V lost 2 bases and J 9 bases, leaving 9 bases between the germline ends. In nucleotides, the CDR3 is TGTGCCAGCAGTTACAGGGCCGGGACGCAGTATTTT. Translated: CASSYRAGTQYF.

This clonotype has just a few counts. The chain recombines TRBV10-3 with TRBJ2-1, with D tentatively TRBD1 or TRBD2 (6 bases each). The J call may be faulty, since TRBJ2-5 better matches the DNA end. The CDR3 extends over 13 amino acids. CDR1 is ENHRY and CDR2 is SYGVKD in the germline V gene. The CDR3 coding sequence is TGTGCCATTAGGGGGGACCAGCAAGAGACCCAGTACTTC. This sequence encodes CAIRGDQQETQYF.

This clonotype turned up a few times. The V gene is TRBV18, the J gene TRBJ2-5; 8 bases match TRBD2. From germline, CDR1 is KGHSH and CDR2 LQKENI. The CDR3 runs 18 residues. With 3 bases clipped from V and 3 bases from J, the junction kept 15 bases outside the gene matches. CDR3 loop: CASSPLLNWTSLEETQYF. CDR3 sequence (DNA): TGTGCCAGCTCACCTCTCCTTAACTGGACTAGCCTCGAAGAGACCCAGTACTTC.

This clonotype appeared many times. The chain couples TRBV13 to TRBJ2-2; possibly TRBD1 for D (6 bases). This CDR3 comprises 17 residues. V lost 1 base and J 5 bases, leaving 17 bases between the germline ends. Per the germline V gene, CDR1 is PRHDT and CDR2 is FYEKMQ (reference sequence). The CDR3 sequence is CASSLELGASSTGELFF. The CDR3 region has the DNA TGTGCCAGCAGCTTAGAGCTGGGGGCGAGTTCAACCGGGGAGCTGTTTTTT.